This TCR beta chain is drawn from a study of blood T cell repertoires in COVID-19. Participant ages covered roughly 18 to 89 years across some 25 US areas. Which cohort a participant joined came from the clinical history participants gave. Donors of Cohort 3 who recovered were those that had two negative PCRs, clearance, or symptom resolution. This CDR3 is built from 14 residues. With 9 bases removed from V and 8 bases from J, the gap between germline ends came to 17 bases. From germline, CDR1 is MNHEY and CDR2 SVGAGI. Per the original data handling: Reference gene primers were amplified, and this amplification served to estimate nucleated cell counts. Only in-frame clones appear in the TCRdb table, and some are missing; sequencing was by immunoSEQ multiplex PCR. V, J and clone size were drawn from that table, and D and trimming were deduced from the DNA. The sample shows roughly 160,000 clones, approximately 80% of them seen only once.

The chain links TRBV6-5 to TRBJ1-6; possibly TRBD1 for D (6 bases). The TCR sequence derives from a woman in her sixties or seventies who had recovered from COVID-19. The sample comprised PBMCs or T cells enriched from blood (not recorded which). As DNA, the CDR3 is TGTGCCAGTTTCAGGGGCTTTATGGATTCACCCCTCCACTTT. Protein sequence: CASFRGFMDSPLHF.